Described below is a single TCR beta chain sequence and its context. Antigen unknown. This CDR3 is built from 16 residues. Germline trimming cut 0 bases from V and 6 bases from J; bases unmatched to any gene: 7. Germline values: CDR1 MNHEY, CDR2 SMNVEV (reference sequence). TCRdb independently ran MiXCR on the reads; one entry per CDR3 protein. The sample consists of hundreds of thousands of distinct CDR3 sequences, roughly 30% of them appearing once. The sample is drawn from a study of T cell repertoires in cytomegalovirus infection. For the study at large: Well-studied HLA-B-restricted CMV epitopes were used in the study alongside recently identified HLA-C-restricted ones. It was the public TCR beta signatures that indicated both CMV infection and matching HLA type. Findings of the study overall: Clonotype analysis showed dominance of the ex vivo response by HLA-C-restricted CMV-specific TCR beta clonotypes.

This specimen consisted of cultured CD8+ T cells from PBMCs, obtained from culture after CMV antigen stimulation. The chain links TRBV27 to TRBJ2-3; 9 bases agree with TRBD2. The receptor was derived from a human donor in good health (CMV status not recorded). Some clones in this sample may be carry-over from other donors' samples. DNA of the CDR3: TGTGCCAGCAGTTTATCGGGCGGGGGGGCCTGGGATACGCAGTATTTT. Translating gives CASSLSGGGAWDTQYF.